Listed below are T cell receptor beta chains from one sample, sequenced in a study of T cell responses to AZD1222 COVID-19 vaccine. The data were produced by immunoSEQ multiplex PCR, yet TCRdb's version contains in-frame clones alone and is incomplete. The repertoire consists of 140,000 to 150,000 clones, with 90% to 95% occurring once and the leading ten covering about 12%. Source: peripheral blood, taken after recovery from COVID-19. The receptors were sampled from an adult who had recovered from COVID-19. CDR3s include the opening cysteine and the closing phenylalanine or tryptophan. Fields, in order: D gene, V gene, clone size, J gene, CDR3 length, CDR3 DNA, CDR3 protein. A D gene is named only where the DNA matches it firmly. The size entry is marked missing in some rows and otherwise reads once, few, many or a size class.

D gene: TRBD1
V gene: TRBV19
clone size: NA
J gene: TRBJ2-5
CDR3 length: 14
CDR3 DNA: TGTGCCAGTAGCCGGGACAGACGCCAAGAGACCCAGTACTTC
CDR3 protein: CASSRDRRQETQYF

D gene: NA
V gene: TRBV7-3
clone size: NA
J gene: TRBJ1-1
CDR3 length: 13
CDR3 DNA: TGTGCCAGCAGCTCACAGGAGAACACTGAAGCTTTCTTT
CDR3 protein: CASSSQENTEAFF

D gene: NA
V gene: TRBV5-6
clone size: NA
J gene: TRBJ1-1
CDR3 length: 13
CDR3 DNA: TGTGCCAGCAGCCCCGGGACAAACACTGAAGCTTTCTTT
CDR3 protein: CASSPGTNTEAFF

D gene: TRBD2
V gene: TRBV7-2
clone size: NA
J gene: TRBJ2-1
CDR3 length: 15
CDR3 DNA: TGTGCCAGCAGCTTAGAGGCGGGAGGGCGGTATGAGCAGTTCTTC
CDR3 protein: CASSLEAGGRYEQFF

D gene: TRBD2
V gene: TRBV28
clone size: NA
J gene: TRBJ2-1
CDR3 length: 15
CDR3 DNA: TGTGCCAGCGCTAGGGGGACTAGCTCTTACAATGAGCAGTTCTTC
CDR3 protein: CASARGTSSYNEQFF

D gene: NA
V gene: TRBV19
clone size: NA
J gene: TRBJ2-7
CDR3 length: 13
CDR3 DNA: TGTGCCAGTAGTATAGGCAGGTTGTACGAGCAGTACTTC
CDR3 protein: CASSIGRLYEQYF

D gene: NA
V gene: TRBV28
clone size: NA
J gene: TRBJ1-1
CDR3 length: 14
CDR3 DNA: TGTGCCAGCAGTTTTCGGGGTTTACACACTGAAGCTTTCTTT
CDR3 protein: CASSFRGLHTEAFF

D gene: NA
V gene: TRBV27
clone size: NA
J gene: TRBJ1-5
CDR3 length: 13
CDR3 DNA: TGTGCCAGCAGTTTGGCCCAGACGCAGCCCCAGCATTTT
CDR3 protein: CASSLAQTQPQHF

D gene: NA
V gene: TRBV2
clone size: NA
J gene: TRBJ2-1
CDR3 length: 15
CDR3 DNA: TGTGCCCCATATCCGTCGAAAATTACCTACAATGAGCAGTTCTTC
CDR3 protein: CAPYPSKITYNEQFF

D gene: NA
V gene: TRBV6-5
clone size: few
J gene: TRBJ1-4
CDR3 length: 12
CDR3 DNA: TGTGCCAGCAGTTGGACTAATGAAAAACTGTTTTTT
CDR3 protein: CASSWTNEKLFF

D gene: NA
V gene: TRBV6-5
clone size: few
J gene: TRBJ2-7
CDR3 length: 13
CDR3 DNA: TGTGCCAGCAAGTCAGGGTTCTCCTACGAGCAGTACTTC
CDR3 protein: CASKSGFSYEQYF

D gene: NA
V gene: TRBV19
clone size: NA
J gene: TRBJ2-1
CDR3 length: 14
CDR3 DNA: TGTGCCAGTAGTATAGTAGTGGCTAACCCTGAGCAGTTCTTC
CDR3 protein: CASSIVVANPEQFF

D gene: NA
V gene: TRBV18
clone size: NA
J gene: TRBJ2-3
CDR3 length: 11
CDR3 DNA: TGTGCCAGCTTGGCGGCAGATACGCAGTATTTT
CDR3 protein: CASLAADTQYF

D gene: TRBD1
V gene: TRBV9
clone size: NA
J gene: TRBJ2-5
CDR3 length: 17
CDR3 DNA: TGTGCCAGCAGCGGACCCCATGGACAGGTTGGAGAAGAGACCCAGTACTTC
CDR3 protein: CASSGPHGQVGEETQYF

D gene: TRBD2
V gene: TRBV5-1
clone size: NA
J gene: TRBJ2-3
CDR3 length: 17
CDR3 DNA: TGCGCCAGCAGCTTAGTAGCGGGGGCCCTAGGCACAGATACGCAGTATTTT
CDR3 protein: CASSLVAGALGTDTQYF

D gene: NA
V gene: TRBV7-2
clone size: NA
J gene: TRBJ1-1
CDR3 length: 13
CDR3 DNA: TGTGCCAGCAGCTTACGGGGTGTTACTGAAGCTTTCTTT
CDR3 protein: CASSLRGVTEAFF

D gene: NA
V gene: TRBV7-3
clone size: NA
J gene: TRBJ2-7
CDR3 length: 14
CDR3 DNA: TGTGCCAGCAGCTCACCGGAGTTGGGCTACGAGCAGTACTTC
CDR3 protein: CASSSPELGYEQYF

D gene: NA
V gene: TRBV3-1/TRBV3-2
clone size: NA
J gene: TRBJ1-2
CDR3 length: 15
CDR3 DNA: TGTGCCAGCAGCCAAGAAGGGCACAGGGTTGGCGGCTACACCTTC
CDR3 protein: CASSQEGHRVGGYTF

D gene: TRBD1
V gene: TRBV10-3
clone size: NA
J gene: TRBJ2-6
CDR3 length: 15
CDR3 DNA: TGTGCCATCAGCGCCAGGGGGTCTGGGGCCAACGTCCTGACTTTC
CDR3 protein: CAISARGSGANVLTF

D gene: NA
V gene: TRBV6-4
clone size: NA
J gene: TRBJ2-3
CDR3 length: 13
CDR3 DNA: TGTGCCAGCAGTGACTCGACCACAGATACGCAGTATTTT
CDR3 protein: CASSDSTTDTQYF

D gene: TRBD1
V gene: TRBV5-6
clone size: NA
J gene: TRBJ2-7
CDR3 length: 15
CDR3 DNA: TGTGCCAGCAGCCGGAGAGGGACAGGGGGCCTCGAGCAGTACTTC
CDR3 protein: CASSRRGTGGLEQYF

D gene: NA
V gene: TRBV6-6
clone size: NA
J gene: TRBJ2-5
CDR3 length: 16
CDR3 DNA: TGTGCCAGCAGTTTGGCGCGGCGCAGCAACCAAGAGACCCAGTACTTC
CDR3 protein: CASSLARRSNQETQYF